These 18 T cell receptor beta chains were sequenced from one sample in a study of T cells in Graves' hyperthyroidism and ophthalmopathy. Researchers took RNA transcripts and amplified the TCR beta CDR3 regions from them. TCR CDR3 underwent first-round RT-PCR with the HTBI primer set. One entry per CDR3 protein, called by TCRdb with MiXCR from the multiplex PCR reads. The sample has over 650,000 distinct CDR3 sequences; 45% are singletons. Sequences were obtained from peripheral blood or thyroid tissue (not recorded which). These receptor sequences come from an adult man with Graves' disease, either hyperthyroidism or ophthalmopathy (not recorded which).

The genes are TRBV7-2 and TRBJ1-4, with 9 bases matching TRBD1. V shed 5 bases, J shed 7 bases, and the junction held 5 bases outside the gene matches. The CDR3 is made up of 14 amino acids. Germline CDR1 SGHTA, CDR2 FQGNSA. DNA for the CDR3: TGTGCCAGCAGCCGGACAGGGGTTGGTGAAAAACTGTTTTTT. Amino acids: CASSRTGVGEKLFF. The variable domain in full, completed from reference TRBV7-2 and TRBJ1-4, reads GAGVSQSPSNKVTEKGKDVELRCDPISGHTALYWYRQSLGQGLEFLIYFQGNSAPDKSGLPSDRFSAERTGGSVSTLTIQRTQQEDSAVYLCASSRTGVGEKLFFGSGTQLSVL.

This chain links TRBV25-1 with TRBJ2-1, with D possibly matching TRBD2 (6 bases). Germline values: CDR1 MGHDK, CDR2 SYGVNS. Trimming cost V 0 bases and J 5 bases, with 20 bases left between them. The CDR3 runs 18 residues. CDR3 DNA: TGTGCCAGCAGTGAATACGACCCCGCGGGACTCGATAACAATGAGCAGTTCTTC. This encodes CASSEYDPAGLDNNEQFF.

The chain joins TRBV7-9 to TRBJ1-5; D perhaps matches TRBD1 (6 bases). The germline CDR1 and CDR2 sequences are SEHNR and FQNEAQ (reference sequence). V lost 4 bases, J lost 3 bases, and 13 bases lay in between. The CDR3 has 15 residues. The CDR3 region has the DNA TGTGCCAGCAGCTCGCTACAGGGTCCCAATCAGCCCCAGCATTTT. Amino acids: CASSSLQGPNQPQHF.

The chain recombines TRBV6-6 with TRBJ2-5, with 8 bases aligning to TRBD2. The CDR3 runs 15 residues. Per germline, CDR1 MNHNY and CDR2 SVGAGI (reference sequence). Unmatched junction bases numbered 5, after V lost 0 bases and J lost 5 bases. CDR3 nucleotide sequence: TGTGCCAGCAGTTACTCCCCGGGGGGGCACGAGACCCAGTACTTC. It specifies CASSYSPGGHETQYF.

The chain employs TRBV7-6 and TRBJ1-1; 7 bases are a match to TRBD1. Germline V lookup: CDR1 SGHVS, CDR2 FNYEAQ. V trimming: 5 bases; J trimming: 7 bases; junction bases outside the gene matches: 10. This CDR3 contains 14 residues. CDR3 bases: TGTGCCAGCAGCGGAGGGACAGCTTATGGTGAAGCTTTCTTT. Its translation is CASSGGTAYGEAFF.

This clonotype was found many times. The genes are TRBV29-1 and TRBJ1-1, with TRBD1 matching 10 bases. CDR1 is SQVTM, CDR2 ANQGSEA, per germline. The CDR3 sequence is 13 residues long. After removal of 6 bases from V and 1 base from J, the junction contained 2 bases not matched to a gene. The CDR3 sequence is CSVDRGSNTEAFF. CDR3 nucleotide sequence: TGCAGCGTGGACAGGGGGTCGAACACTGAAGCTTTCTTT.

This chain uses TRBV29-1 with TRBJ1-1, with D perhaps TRBD1 (5 bases). The germline V and J ends were trimmed by 4 bases and 1 base, with 13 bases remaining between them. Per the germline V gene, CDR1 is SQVTM and CDR2 is ANQGSEA. The CDR3 runs to 14 residues. CDR3: CSVVGASGNTEAFF. In DNA, the CDR3 is TGCAGCGTTGTCGGGGCCAGCGGGAACACTGAAGCTTTCTTT. The full variable domain, with the rest looked up from reference TRBV29-1 and TRBJ1-1, is SAVISQKPSRDICQRGTSLTIQCQVDSQVTMMFWYRQQPGQSLTLIATANQGSEATYESGFVIDKFPISRPNLTFSTLTVSNMSPEDSSIYLCSVVGASGNTEAFFGQGTRLTVV.

This clonotype has only one observation. The rearrangement links TRBV20-1 to TRBJ2-5; TRBD2 aligns across 7 bases. This CDR3 is built from 17 residues. The J segment lost 1 base and the V segment lost 4 bases, leaving 15 bases of the junction unmatched. Germline CDR1 DFQATT, CDR2 SNEGSKA (reference sequence). DNA of the CDR3: TGCAGTGCTAACCTTCAATCCAGGGACTACTTCCAAGAGACCCAGTACTTC. Translating it yields CSANLQSRDYFQETQYF.

The CDR3 is CSVEAATSYGYTF. DNA of the CDR3: TGCAGCGTTGAAGCGGCAACTAGCTATGGCTACACCTTC. The chain has TRBV29-1 and TRBJ1-2; D is unclear. With 1 base removed from V and 4 bases from J, the gap between germline ends came to 10 bases. There are 13 residues in the CDR3. Germline values: CDR1 SQVTM, CDR2 ANQGSEA.

The V and J genes are TRBV20-1 and TRBJ2-7; 7 positions match TRBD1. This CDR3 has 14 residues. The V gene end was trimmed by 3 bases and the J gene end by 6 bases; junction bases not matched to a gene: 11. The V gene's germline CDR1 is DFQATT and CDR2 SNEGSKA (reference sequence). CDR3 sequence reads: CSARPPGQRSEQYF. The CDR3 DNA reads as TGCAGTGCTAGGCCCCCGGGACAGCGTAGCGAGCAGTACTTC.

This clonotype was detected ten times or more. This sequence joins TRBV6-5 and TRBJ2-5; D unclear. This CDR3 has 12 amino acids. V shed 5 bases and J shed 7 bases, with 11 bases lying between them. The germline gives CDR1 MNHEY, CDR2 SVGAGI. The CDR3, as DNA: TGTGCCAGCAGTCCTGATCCGAGGACCCAGTACTTC. Encoded protein: CASSPDPRTQYF.

The V gene is TRBV7-9, the J gene TRBJ2-2; TRBD2 aligns across 12 bases. V lost 0 bases, J lost 1 base, and 3 bases stayed unmatched. Germline V lookup: CDR1 SEHNR, CDR2 FQNEAQ (reference sequence). The CDR3 runs 18 residues. The CDR3 region is CASSLAGLAGLNTGELFF. The CDR3 bases are TGTGCCAGCAGCTTAGCTGGACTAGCGGGGCTGAACACCGGGGAGCTGTTTTTT.

This clonotype was seen just once. Given a much more abundant clone one base away, this may be a read error. The V gene is TRBV29-1, the J gene TRBJ1-1; D unresolved. CDR1 is SQVTM, CDR2 ANQGSEA, per germline. Trimming removed 8 bases from V and 1 base from J, with 14 bases in between. This CDR3 contains 13 residues. CDR3 in DNA: TGCAGCTTTATACGGAAGGCGAACACTGAAGCTTTCTTT. Translating it yields CSFIRKANTEAFF.

Written as DNA, the CDR3 is TGTGCCACCAGTGGACCGGGACAGGGGGCACAAGAGACCCAGTACTTC. This gives the protein CATSGPGQGAQETQYF. The V call is TRBV24-1, the J call TRBJ2-5, with 12 bases matching TRBD1. V was clipped by 5 bases and J by 2 bases; unmatched bases: 5. The CDR3 has 16 amino acids. Germline V CDR1 and CDR2: KGHDR, SFDVKD.

The chain links TRBV20-1 to TRBJ2-5; D unresolved. Looked up from germline, CDR1 is DFQATT and CDR2 is SNEGSKA (reference sequence). This CDR3 spans 9 amino acids. V was clipped by 7 bases and J by 7 bases, with 7 bases between them. CDR3 nucleotide sequence: TGCAGTGGAAGAGGGACCCAGTACTTC. Its protein product is CSGRGTQYF.

The rearrangement uses TRBV20-1 and TRBJ1-1; D is uncertain. The V and J ends lost 2 bases and 6 bases respectively, with 7 bases between them. The CDR3 consists of 11 residues. Looked up from germline, CDR1 is DFQATT and CDR2 is SNEGSKA (reference sequence). The CDR3 DNA reads TGCAGTGCTAGAAGGGAGCCTGAAGCTTTCTTT. Translation gives CSARREPEAFF.

This chain links TRBV12-3 or TRBV12-4 with TRBJ1-1, with D possibly being TRBD1 (6 bases). The CDR3 loop spans 13 amino acids. V was cut by 6 bases and J by 7 bases, with 15 bases left in between. The CDR3 here is CASSGRDTYEAFF. DNA of the CDR3: TGTGCCAGCAGCGGACGGGACACCTATGAAGCTTTCTTT.

Note on this clonotype: Compared with germline, one end of the junction differs, possibly owing to a read error. The rearrangement joins TRBV7-8 to TRBJ2-7; 11 nucleotides agree with TRBD2. In germline, CDR1 is SGHVS, CDR2 FQNEAQ. This CDR3 has 13 residues. CDR3 loop: CASARGLADDQYF. For the CDR3, the DNA is TGTGCCAGTGCTAGGGGACTAGCGGACGACCAGTACTTC.